This section outlines one TCR beta chain sequence together with its context. Its antigen remains unidentified. The CDR3 runs to 11 residues. Germline V gives CDR1 DFQATT, CDR2 SNEGSKA (reference sequence). Between the trimmed V and J ends, which lost 5 bases and 3 bases, there was a span of 6 bases. General study points: Tumor-infiltrating Treg TCR alpha and beta sequences overlapped most with tumor naive CD4+ T cells, then blood naive.

Full-length variable regions came from constant-region reverse primers plus semi-nested Nested Universal Primer A PCR. TCRdb called the 5' RACE reads again in MiXCR, with one record for every CDR3 protein. The data show tens of thousands of distinct CDR3 sequences, roughly 17% seen once. This sequence originates from a female donor with breast cancer. The sample was naive CD4+ T cells sorted from blood. Subset reported: naive CD4+ T cells, CD4+CD45RA+CD25-. The chain uses TRBV20-1 and TRBJ2-3, with D unclear. The CDR3 DNA is TGCAGTGCTGGCAAAACAGATACGCAGTATTTT. It codes for CSAGKTDTQYF.